This T cell receptor (beta chain) was recorded in a study of blood T cell repertoires in COVID-19. As for the study in general: Sample material is recorded as cDNA or gDNA derived from T cells, B-cell-depleted T cells, or PBMCs.

Per the study methods: The assay estimated nucleated cells by amplifying reference gene primers. Profiled with immunoSEQ multiplex PCR; TCRdb holds only in-frame clones, not every one. D and trimming come from the DNA, and the V and J calls and clone size come from that table. Of about 400,000 clones listed, approximately 91% are singletons. Participants came from about two dozen US areas, aged about 18 to 100 years. Trimming removed 3 bases from V and 6 bases from J, with 9 bases in between. This CDR3 contains 12 residues. Germline V CDR1 and CDR2: LNHDA, SQIVND (reference sequence). Sequenced sample: PBMCs or T cells enriched from blood (not recorded which). The chain uses TRBV19 and TRBJ2-7; D unresolved. This receptor was taken from a middle-aged woman with acute COVID-19. This CDR3 is CASSMVRSEQYF. The CDR3, as DNA: TGTGCCAGTAGTATGGTCAGAAGCGAGCAGTACTTC.